The rows below give T cell receptor beta chains drawn from one sample of a study of cytomegalovirus exposure and HLA in healthy donors. Clones were read by immunoSEQ multiplex PCR, and TCRdb kept only the in-frame ones, dropping some. This sample has about 160,000 clones, with over 60% found just once. Sequencing was carried out using PBMCs. These receptor sequences come from a woman in her twenties or thirties in good health and CMV-seronegative. Each CDR3 is given with its conserved first and last residue. D genes are given only for firm matches. Expanded clones are given a class, and other clones once, few, many or no size at all.

j_call clone_size d_call v_call cdr3_length cdr3_nt cdr3_aa
TRBJ2-5 NA NA TRBV4-2 15 TGTGCCAGCAGCCCCCCCCCAGGAGGACAAGAGACCCAGTACTTC CASSPPPGGQETQYF
TRBJ1-2 NA NA TRBV28 17 TGTGCCAGCAGTCCGTCCCCCGGGTCAGCTAGGAACTATGGCTACACCTTC CASSPSPGSARNYGYTF
TRBJ2-7 NA TRBD1 TRBV9 16 TGTGCCAGCAGCGTAGGCGCAGGACAGGGTTACTACGAGCAGTACTTC CASSVGAGQGYYEQYF
TRBJ2-3 NA NA TRBV11-3 14 TGTGCCAGCAGCTTAGGGAGTCTCACAGATACGCAGTATTTT CASSLGSLTDTQYF
TRBJ1-1 NA NA TRBV2 15 TGTGCCAGCAGTGAAGCGGTACTTTTGAACACTGAAGCTTTCTTT CASSEAVLLNTEAFF
TRBJ1-1 NA TRBD1 TRBV27 15 TGTGCCAGCAGTATGGACAGGATTCGTGCCACTGAAGCTTTCTTT CASSMDRIRATEAFF
TRBJ1-2 NA NA TRBV7-2 13 TGTGCCAGCAGCTTAGCTCCCGGGGAGAGTGAATTCTTC CASSLAPGESEFF
TRBJ2-7 NA NA TRBV2 12 TGTGCCAGCAGTGAAACTAGCCGGGAGCAGTACTTC CASSETSREQYF
TRBJ1-4 NA TRBD1 TRBV5-1 20 TGCGCCAGCAGCTCCCTTAGCGGACAGGGTGTCTGGGGCTCTAATGAAAAACTGTTTTTT CASSSLSGQGVWGSNEKLFF
TRBJ2-5 NA NA TRBV6-5 12 TGTGCCAGTTCTGATGGGGGGGAGACCCAGTACTTC CASSDGGETQYF
TRBJ1-5 once NA TRBV28 15 TGTGCCAGCAGGTCAAAACCCGGGGTCTGGCAGCCCCAGCATTTT CASRSKPGVWQPQHF
TRBJ2-1 NA NA TRBV4-3 13 TGCGCCAGCAGCCCCGACAGGGAGGATGAGCAGTTCTTC CASSPDREDEQFF
TRBJ1-2 NA NA TRBV2 11 TGTGCCAGCAGTGTAAACTATGGCTACACCTTC CASSVNYGYTF
TRBJ2-1 NA NA TRBV7-6 14 TGTGCCAGCAGCCCGGAAGACAGCAACAATGAGCAGTTCTTC CASSPEDSNNEQFF
TRBJ1-1 few TRBD1 TRBV5-1 16 TGCGCCAGCAGCTTGGCCGCCGGGACAGGGATCACTGAAGCTTTCTTT CASSLAAGTGITEAFF
TRBJ2-1 NA NA TRBV5-8 13 TGTGCCAGCAGCTTGAACTACCTCAATGAGCAGTTCTTC CASSLNYLNEQFF
TRBJ2-5 NA NA TRBV7-2 15 TGTGCCAGCAGCTTAGCTAGGATTAGCAGCGAGACCCAGTACTTC CASSLARISSETQYF
TRBJ2-5 few TRBD2 TRBV7-2 16 TGTGCCAGCAGCGCCGGGGTAGCGGGGACGATCGAGACCCAGTACTTC CASSAGVAGTIETQYF
TRBJ2-1 NA TRBD2 TRBV4-2 16 TGTGCCAGCCGGATTTCCCTTAGCGGGAGGGCCAATGAGCAGTTCTTC CASRISLSGRANEQFF
TRBJ1-5 NA NA TRBV19 12 TGTGCCAGTACCCAGTCTAGCCAGCCCCAGCATTTT CASTQSSQPQHF
TRBJ1-4 NA NA TRBV5-1 15 TGCGCCAGCCACCCAGGGCAGACGATTAATGAAAAACTGTTTTTT CASHPGQTINEKLFF
TRBJ2-3 NA TRBD2 TRBV7-7 14 TGTGCTAGCAGCTTTGCGGGAGAGGGAGATACGCAGTATTTT CASSFAGEGDTQYF
TRBJ2-3 NA NA TRBV28 13 TGTGCCAGCGGCAACACTGTCGGGGATACGCAGTATTTT CASGNTVGDTQYF
TRBJ1-2 NA NA TRBV2 15 TGTGCCAGCCTCAAAAGTGGGCAGAACAATTCGGGCTACACCTTC CASLKSGQNNSGYTF
TRBJ1-2 NA NA TRBV5-1 14 TGCGCCAGCAGCTTAACGGCGGGCAGTTATGGCTACACCTTC CASSLTAGSYGYTF
TRBJ1-3 few NA TRBV27 13 TGTGCCAGCAGTTTACGGTCTGGAAACACCATATATTTT CASSLRSGNTIYF
TRBJ2-3 NA NA TRBV7-9 15 TGTGCCAGCAGCACGGGCAGGGGGGTGTCAGATACGCAGTATTTT CASSTGRGVSDTQYF
TRBJ2-7 NA TRBD2 TRBV6-1 16 TGTGCCAGCAGTGAATCCTCTAGCGGGGGGCCATACGAGCAGTACTTC CASSESSSGGPYEQYF
TRBJ1-2 NA NA TRBV2 13 TGTGCCAGCAAGTACACAGATAACTATGGCTACACCTTC CASKYTDNYGYTF